This TCR beta chain was identified in a study of T cell repertoires in cytomegalovirus infection. The CDR3 is 14 residues long. Germline V gene lookup returns CDR1 LNHNV and CDR2 YYDKDF (reference sequence). The V end lost 0 bases, the J end lost 11 bases, and 15 bases lay between the germline ends. Each CDR3 protein is one row after TCRdb ran MiXCR on the reads. The sample shows just under 500,000 distinct CDR3 sequences, roughly a third of them seen only once. Notes on this clonotype: As yet, its antigen is unknown.

Study conclusions and caveats: The ex vivo response was dominated by HLA-C-restricted CMV-specific TCR beta clonotypes.

Specimen: cultured PBMCs, collected from culture after CMV antigen stimulation. The clonotype was recovered from a human donor in good health (CMV status not recorded). Some clones in this sample may be carry-over from other donors' samples. This chain uses TRBV15 with TRBJ2-3, with D possibly being TRBD1 (6 bases). The CDR3 DNA reads TGTGCCACCAGCAGAGACAGGGGTCCGGAAAGGCAGTATTTT. This translates into CATSRDRGPERQYF.